Below, 25 T cell receptor beta chains from the same sample are listed, as sequenced in a study of OX40 agonist ivuxolimab in advanced cancers. The data were produced by immunoSEQ multiplex PCR, yet TCRdb's version contains in-frame clones alone and is incomplete. The sample contains 68,000 or so clones, approximately 88% of which appear only once. Sequenced here: CD4+ or CD8+ T cells sorted from blood, sampled in a trial of the OX40 agonist ivuxolimab. These receptors originate from an adult with an advanced solid tumor such as melanoma, head and neck, liver or kidney cancer.

The chain couples TRBV19 to TRBJ2-4; tentative D call: TRBD2 (6 bases). CDR1 is LNHDA, CDR2 SQIVND, per germline (reference sequence). This CDR3 is built from 15 residues. Trimming stripped 4 bases from V and 7 bases from J, with 17 bases between. CDR3 sequence (DNA): TGTGCCAGTAGTAAGATAAGCGGGCTGGGGAACATTCAGTACTTC. Translated: CASSKISGLGNIQYF.

The V gene is TRBV10-2, the J gene TRBJ1-1, with 7 bases identical to TRBD1. The CDR3 is made up of 15 amino acids. CDR1 is WSHSY and CDR2 is SAAADI in the germline V gene. The trim removed 8 bases at V and 5 bases at J, leaving 14 bases unmatched. The CDR3: CASQRMTGKMTEAFF. The CDR3 DNA sequence: TGCGCCAGCCAGAGGATGACAGGGAAAATGACTGAAGCTTTCTTT.

This clone came up a few times. The rearrangement uses TRBV2 and TRBJ1-2; D is unclear. This CDR3 is 15 amino acids long. Germline CDR1 and CDR2: SNHLY and FYNNEI. V lost 4 bases and J lost 0, with 12 bases in between. CDR3 region: CASSVSQEPNYGYTF. The DNA for the CDR3 is TGTGCCAGCAGTGTATCCCAGGAGCCTAACTATGGCTACACCTTC.

Written as DNA, the CDR3 is TGTGCCACCAGCAGAGATGGGGGGGACAATCAGCCCCAGCATTTT. Translation gives CATSRDGGDNQPQHF. The chain employs TRBV15 and TRBJ1-5; a possible D gene is TRBD1 (5 bases). The V and J ends lost 0 bases and 3 bases respectively, with 9 bases between them. The CDR3 sequence is 15 residues long. Germline V gene data show CDR1 as LNHNV and CDR2 as YYDKDF (reference sequence).

This chain uses TRBV4-2 with TRBJ1-1; 8 nucleotides line up with TRBD1. The CDR3 contains 15 residues. Germline trimming cut 3 bases from V and 5 bases from J; bases unmatched to any gene: 8. The germline V gene encodes CDR1 LGHNA and CDR2 YNFKEQ. CDR3 residues: CASSQEDTGGTEAFF. The CDR3 DNA sequence: TGTGCCAGCAGCCAGGAAGATACAGGGGGTACTGAAGCTTTCTTT.

The chain joins TRBV7-9 to TRBJ1-1, with TRBD1 matching 7 bases. The germline V gene has CDR1 SEHNR and CDR2 FQNEAQ (reference sequence). The length of the CDR3 is 16 residues. Losses at the gene ends were 1 base for V and 0 bases for J; bases not matched to a gene: 5. The CDR3 region has the DNA TGTGCCAGCAGCTTAGGACAGGGTCAGGTGAACACTGAAGCTTTCTTT. It specifies CASSLGQGQVNTEAFF.

The rearrangement uses TRBV4-2 and TRBJ2-1, with unresolved D. CDR3 length: 14 amino acids. V shed 2 bases and J shed 4 bases, with 9 bases lying between them. Germline V gene lookup returns CDR1 LGHNA and CDR2 YNFKEQ. Here the CDR3 DNA reads TGTGCCAGCAGCCAATCACCCGGTTACAATGAGCAGTTCTTC. As protein: CASSQSPGYNEQFF.

In its sample, this clone was seen a few times. The DNA for the CDR3 is TGTGCCAGCAGCCCGACATATGGCTACACCTTC. Residues: CASSPTYGYTF. The chain couples TRBV7-2 to TRBJ1-2, with D hard to call. Per the germline V gene, CDR1 is SGHTA and CDR2 is FQGNSA. V was trimmed by 5 bases and J by 5 bases, leaving 6 bases between them. The CDR3 has 11 residues.

About this clone: Sequence at one end of the junction differs from germline and may be a read error. V gene TRBV7-3 combines with J gene TRBJ2-1, with 11 positions matching TRBD2. The germline V gene encodes CDR1 SGHTA and CDR2 FQGTGA. The CDR3 runs to 18 residues. CDR3 residues: CASSSKGRLAGLYDEQFF. DNA for the CDR3: TGTGCCAGCAGCTCAAAGGGGAGACTAGCGGGACTCTACGATGAGCAGTTCTTC.

This clone was observed a single time. The chain links TRBV7-8 to TRBJ1-2, with 9 bases identical to TRBD1. The CDR3 totals 15 residues. Germline trimming cut 1 base from V and 3 bases from J; bases unmatched to any gene: 3. The V gene's germline CDR1 is SGHVS and CDR2 FQNEAQ. As DNA, the CDR3 is TGTGCCAGCAGCTTAGGGACAGGGGATGACTATGGCTACACCTTC. It translates to CASSLGTGDDYGYTF. The full variable domain, with the rest looked up from reference TRBV7-8 and TRBJ1-2, is GAGVSQSPRYKVAKRGQDVALRCDPISGHVSLFWYQQALGQGPEFLTYFQNEAQLDKSGLPSDRFFAERPEGSVSTLKIQRTQQEDSAVYLCASSLGTGDDYGYTFGSGTRLTVV.

The chain recombines TRBV5-4 with TRBJ2-1, with D possibly matching TRBD1 (6 bases). Germline loops: CDR1 SGHNT, CDR2 YYREEE (reference sequence). V was shortened by 2 bases and J by 6 bases, with 15 bases between the two germline ends. The CDR3 is made up of 15 amino acids. CDR3 loop: CASSLKRGWVNEQFF. The CDR3, as DNA: TGTGCCAGCAGCTTAAAAAGGGGGTGGGTCAATGAGCAGTTCTTC. The whole variable domain, filled in from reference TRBV5-4 and TRBJ2-1, reads ETGVTQSPTHLIKTRGQQVTLRCSSQSGHNTVSWYQQALGQGPQFIFQYYREEENGRGNFPPRFSGLQFPNYSSELNVNALELDDSALYLCASSLKRGWVNEQFFGPGTRLTVL.

This clone has more than one count but fewer than ten. J is TRBJ2-5 and V is TRBV27; D remains ambiguous. Germline assignment: CDR1 MNHEY and CDR2 SMNVEV (reference sequence). With 2 bases removed from V and 2 bases from J, the gap between germline ends came to 9 bases. There are 14 residues in the CDR3. CDR3 in amino acids: CASSLRALQETQYF. The DNA for the CDR3 is TGTGCCAGCAGTTTACGGGCACTTCAAGAGACCCAGTACTTC.

The chain is built from TRBV7-2 and TRBJ1-6; possibly TRBD1 for D (6 bases). There are 15 residues in the CDR3. V was shortened by 5 bases and J by 8 bases, with 16 bases between the two germline ends. CDR1 and CDR2 (germline): SGHTA, FQGNSA. The CDR3 protein is CASSRRGADDSPLHF. The CDR3 nucleotides read TGTGCCAGCAGCCGGAGGGGGGCTGACGATTCACCCCTCCACTTT.

V and J are TRBV28 and TRBJ1-2, with no clear D. V was cut by 6 bases and J by 5 bases, with 10 bases left in between. CDR3 length: 12 residues. Germline CDR1 MDHEN, CDR2 SYDVKM. The chain's CDR3 is CASRTLPYGYTF. CDR3 nucleotides: TGTGCCAGCAGAACGCTGCCATATGGCTACACCTTC.

This clone came up once. The J gene is TRBJ2-3, the V gene TRBV10-3; D remains unclear. This CDR3 contains 13 residues. V was shortened by 3 bases and J by 2 bases, with 6 bases between the two germline ends. CDR1 is ENHRY and CDR2 is SYGVKD in the germline V gene. This CDR3 is CAISDRLTDTQYF. In nucleotides, the CDR3 is TGTGCCATCAGTGATAGGCTCACAGATACGCAGTATTTT.

This clone has only one observation. The chain recombines TRBV5-1 with TRBJ1-4; the match to TRBD1 covers 8 bases. V shed 4 bases, J shed 8 bases, and the junction held 7 bases outside the gene matches. CDR1 and CDR2 (germline): SGHRS, YFSETQ. The CDR3 has 14 amino acids. The CDR3 DNA is TGCGCCAGCAGCCCCGGACAGGGAGGAGAAAAACTGTTTTTT. Amino acid sequence: CASSPGQGGEKLFF.

The chain employs TRBV7-8 and TRBJ1-6; D uncertain. Germline V lookup: CDR1 SGHVS, CDR2 FQNEAQ. V shed 2 bases and J shed 0 bases, with 17 bases lying between them. The CDR3 extends over 19 amino acids. CDR3 in amino acids: CASSLIRRGRSSYNSPLHF. The CDR3 nucleotides are TGTGCCAGCAGCTTAATAAGGCGAGGGAGGAGCTCCTATAATTCACCCCTCCACTTT.

This rearrangement joins TRBV5-1 to TRBJ2-7, with D perhaps being TRBD1 or TRBD2 (5 bases each). CDR3 length: 17 residues. Germline V gene sequence: CDR1 SGHRS, CDR2 YFSETQ. V was clipped by 4 bases and J by 3 bases, with 23 bases between them. The CDR3 DNA reads as TGCGCCAGCAGCCGAATAACCCCGGGACCGACCTACTACGAGCAGTACTTC. This gives the protein CASSRITPGPTYYEQYF.

V is TRBV6-1 and J is TRBJ1-4, with D perhaps TRBD1 (6 bases). V was cut by 4 bases and J by 7 bases, with 22 bases left in between. This CDR3 comprises 17 residues. Germline V gene sequence: CDR1 MNHNS, CDR2 SASEGT. Written as DNA, the CDR3 is TGTGCCAGCAGTGGGCCCCCCTCGGGAGGGGGTTTTGAAAAACTGTTTTTT. It is translated as CASSGPPSGGGFEKLFF.

This sequence joins TRBV28 and TRBJ2-3; 7 nucleotides agree with TRBD2. V trimming: 4 bases; J trimming: 5 bases; junction bases outside the gene matches: 6. The CDR3 runs 14 residues. The germline V gene encodes CDR1 MDHEN and CDR2 SYDVKM. As DNA, the CDR3 is TGTGCCAGCAGTTCCCGGTCGGGGGGAGATACGCAGTATTTT. It encodes CASSSRSGGDTQYF.

The gene calls are TRBV10-1 and TRBJ2-7; D unclear. The V end was cut by 6 bases, the J end by 0 bases, with 12 bases between. There are 14 residues in the CDR3. Germline lookup yields CDR1 WNHNN and CDR2 SYGVQD (reference sequence). DNA for the CDR3: TGCGCCAGCAGCTCCGGACGGCTCTCCTACGAGCAGTACTTC. As protein: CASSSGRLSYEQYF.

This clone has a single count. The rearrangement links TRBV7-2 to TRBJ1-2, with 7 positions matching TRBD1. With 0 bases clipped from V and 8 bases from J, the junction kept 6 bases outside the gene matches. This CDR3 is 14 amino acids long. The germline CDR1 and CDR2 sequences are SGHTA and FQGNSA. CDR3: CASSLAEGAHGYTF. The CDR3 nucleotides are TGTGCCAGCAGCTTAGCTGAGGGGGCGCACGGCTACACCTTC.

This chain uses TRBV10-3 with TRBJ2-7; D is unclear. CDR3 length: 15 residues. Per germline, CDR1 ENHRY and CDR2 SYGVKD. V was clipped by 0 bases and J by 0 bases, with 9 bases between them. CDR3: CAISESEVASYEQYF. The CDR3 DNA is TGTGCCATCAGTGAGTCCGAGGTAGCCTCCTACGAGCAGTACTTC.

This chain uses TRBV6-5 with TRBJ2-3; a possible D gene is TRBD1 (6 bases). Germline CDR1 is MNHEY and CDR2 is SVGAGI. CDR3 length: 13 amino acids. Deletions cut 5 bases from V and 2 bases from J, with 8 bases between. The CDR3 sequence is CASSQGNTDTQYF. CDR3 DNA: TGTGCCAGCAGTCAGGGGAACACAGATACGCAGTATTTT.

This chain joins TRBV25-1 and TRBJ1-6, with 7 bases aligning to TRBD1. This CDR3 has 18 residues. Germline values: CDR1 MGHDK, CDR2 SYGVNS. V was clipped by 6 bases and J by 0 bases; unmatched bases: 11. The CDR3 region is CASRGQALASSYNSPLHF. The DNA for the CDR3 is TGTGCCAGCAGAGGACAGGCCTTAGCGAGCTCCTATAATTCACCCCTCCACTTT.